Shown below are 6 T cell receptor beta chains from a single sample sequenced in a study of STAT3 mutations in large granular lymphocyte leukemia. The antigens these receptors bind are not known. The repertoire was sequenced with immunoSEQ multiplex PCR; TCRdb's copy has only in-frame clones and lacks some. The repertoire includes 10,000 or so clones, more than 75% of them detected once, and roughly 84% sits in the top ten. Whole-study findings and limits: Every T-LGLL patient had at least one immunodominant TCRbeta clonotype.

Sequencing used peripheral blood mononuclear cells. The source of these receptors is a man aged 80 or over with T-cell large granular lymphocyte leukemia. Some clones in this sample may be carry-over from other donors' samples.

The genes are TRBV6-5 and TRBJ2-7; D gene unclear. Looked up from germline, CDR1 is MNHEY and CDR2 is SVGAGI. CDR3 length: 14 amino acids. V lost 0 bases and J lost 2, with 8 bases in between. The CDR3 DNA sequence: TGTGCCAGCAGTTACTCGGAAACCACCTACGAGCAGTACTTC. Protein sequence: CASSYSETTYEQYF.

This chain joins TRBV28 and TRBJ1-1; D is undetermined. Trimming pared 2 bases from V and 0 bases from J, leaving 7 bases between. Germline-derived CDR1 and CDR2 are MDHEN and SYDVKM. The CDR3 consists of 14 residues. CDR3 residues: CASSLRPLNTEAFF. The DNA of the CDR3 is TGTGCCAGCAGTTTAAGGCCCCTGAACACTGAAGCTTTCTTT.

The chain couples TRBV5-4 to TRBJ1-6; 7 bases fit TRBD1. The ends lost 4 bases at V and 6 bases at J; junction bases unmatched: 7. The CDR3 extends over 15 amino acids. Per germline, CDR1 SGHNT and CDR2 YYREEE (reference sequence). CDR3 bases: TGTGCCAGCAGCCACCCGGGACAGTTTAATTCACCCCTCCACTTT. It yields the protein CASSHPGQFNSPLHF. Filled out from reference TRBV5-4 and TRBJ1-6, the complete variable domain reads ETGVTQSPTHLIKTRGQQVTLRCSSQSGHNTVSWYQQALGQGPQFIFQYYREEENGRGNFPPRFSGLQFPNYSSELNVNALELDDSALYLCASSHPGQFNSPLHFGNGTRLTVT.

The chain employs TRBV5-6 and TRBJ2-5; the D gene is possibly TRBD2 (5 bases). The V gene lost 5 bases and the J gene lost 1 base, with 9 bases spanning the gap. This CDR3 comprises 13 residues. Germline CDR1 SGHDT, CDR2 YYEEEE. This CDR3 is CASSWTSQETQYF. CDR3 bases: TGTGCCAGCAGTTGGACTTCCCAAGAGACCCAGTACTTC.

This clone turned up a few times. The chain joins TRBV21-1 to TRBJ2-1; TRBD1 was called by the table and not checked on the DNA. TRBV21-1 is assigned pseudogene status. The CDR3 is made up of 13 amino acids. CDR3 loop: CASSNDRYNEQFF. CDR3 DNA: TGTGCCAGCAGCAACGACAGATACAATGAGCAGTTCTTC.

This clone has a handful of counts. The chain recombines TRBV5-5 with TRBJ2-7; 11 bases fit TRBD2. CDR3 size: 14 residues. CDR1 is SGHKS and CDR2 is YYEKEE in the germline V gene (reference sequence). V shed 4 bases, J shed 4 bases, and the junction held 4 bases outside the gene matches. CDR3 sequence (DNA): TGTGCCAGCAGCGTCCTAGCGGGGGGTTACGAGCAGTACTTC. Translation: CASSVLAGGYEQYF.